Listed below are T cell receptor beta chains from one sample, sequenced in a study of control samples from healthy donors and cancer patients. The table came from immunoSEQ multiplex PCR; TCRdb's copy has only in-frame clones and leaves some out. The sample consists of 100,000 or so clones, 79% of them appearing once. The source material was blood. These receptors were taken from a young woman in good health. Each CDR3 is given with its conserved first and last residue. The D gene is left open where the match is weak. Part of the rows lack a size; the others show once, few, many or a class for expanded clones.

clone_size,j_call,v_call,cdr3_length,d_call,cdr3_nt,cdr3_aa
NA,TRBJ2-3,TRBV24-1,13,NA,TGTGCCACCAGTGGTGTGGGCAGAGATACGCAGTATTTT,CATSGVGRDTQYF
NA,TRBJ1-2,TRBV2,14,NA,TGTGCCAGCAGTGAAACGGGGGTTTACTCTGGCTACACCTTC,CASSETGVYSGYTF
many,TRBJ2-1,TRBV11-2,14,NA,TGTGCCAGCTCGCGGACCGGTGTGAGGAATGAGCAGTTCTTC,CASSRTGVRNEQFF
NA,TRBJ2-3,TRBV6-2/TRBV6-3,12,NA,TGTGCCAGCAGCAGCAGAACAGATACGCAGTATTTT,CASSSRTDTQYF
NA,TRBJ2-5,TRBV7-7,13,NA,TGTGCTAGCAGCTTCGGTAGAGCTGAGACCCAGTACTTC,CASSFGRAETQYF
NA,TRBJ1-1,TRBV9,17,NA,TGTGCCAGCAGCCCCCAATACAGTTCTTTACGGAGTACTGAAGCTTTCTTT,CASSPQYSSLRSTEAFF
NA,TRBJ1-2,TRBV29-1,11,NA,TGCAGCGTTCAGGGAGGATATGGCTACACCTTC,CSVQGGYGYTF
few,TRBJ2-7,TRBV3-1/TRBV3-2,12,TRBD1,TGTGCCAGCAGCCGGACAGGGATCGAGCAGTACTTC,CASSRTGIEQYF
NA,TRBJ1-2,TRBV6-6,12,TRBD1,TGTGCCAGCACCAGGGGGGATGAGGGCTACACCTTC,CASTRGDEGYTF
NA,TRBJ1-3,TRBV21-1,15,NA,TGTGCCAGCAGCAAAGACAGGGGCTGTGGAAACACCATATATTTT,CASSKDRGCGNTIYF
NA,TRBJ1-1,TRBV4-3,17,NA,TGCGCCAGCAGCCAAGACCCCCCTCAGGGCGAGTCCACTGAAGCTTTCTTT,CASSQDPPQGESTEAFF
NA,TRBJ2-3,TRBV3-1/TRBV3-2,10,NA,TGTGCCAGCAGAATACTTTTTCCGTATTTT,CASRILFPYF
NA,TRBJ2-5,TRBV2,21,NA,TGTGCCAGGCCGGATTCGAACAGGCGCAACAGGAGGGATTTGTACCAAGAGACCCAGTACTTC,CARPDSNRRNRRDLYQETQYF
NA,TRBJ2-5,TRBV4-1,15,NA,TGCGCCAGCAGCCAAGACTATCAGGACCAAGAGACCCAGTACTTC,CASSQDYQDQETQYF
NA,TRBJ1-2,TRBV5-6,17,NA,TGTGCCAGCAGCTTGGTTTTAGGAACGGAAACTAACTATGGCTACACCTTC,CASSLVLGTETNYGYTF
NA,TRBJ2-7,TRBV5-6,11,NA,TGTGCCAGCAGCTCCTCCTACGAGCAGTACTTC,CASSSSYEQYF
NA,TRBJ2-1,TRBV5-1,14,NA,TGCGCCAGCAGCTTGGCACAGGGCCCGAATGAGCAGTTCTTC,CASSLAQGPNEQFF
NA,TRBJ1-1,TRBV4-3,15,NA,TGCGCCAGCAGCCAGTTTCGTAGTGGGGCAGGTGAAGCTTTCTTT,CASSQFRSGAGEAFF
few,TRBJ2-2,TRBV10-3,18,TRBD2,TGTGCCATCAGAACCCCTGGTGCTAGCGGGGGTGATACCGGGGAGCTGTTTTTT,CAIRTPGASGGDTGELFF
few,TRBJ1-2,TRBV6-2/TRBV6-3,15,TRBD1,TGTGCCAGCAGTTCGGGCAGGGGGCCTTCATATGGCTACACCTTC,CASSSGRGPSYGYTF
NA,TRBJ2-5,TRBV11-2,14,NA,TGTGCCAGCAGCTTACCCCTCGACCCGGAGACCCAGTACTTC,CASSLPLDPETQYF
NA,TRBJ1-5,TRBV2,13,NA,TGTGCCAGCAGTGTCAGTGCCAATCAGCCCCAGCATTTT,CASSVSANQPQHF
once,TRBJ1-2,TRBV12-3/TRBV12-4,13,NA,TGTGCCAGCAGTCAACAGGGATATTATGGCTACACCTTC,CASSQQGYYGYTF
NA,TRBJ1-5,TRBV2,13,NA,TGTGCCAGCAGTCCGCGGAGCAATCAGCCCCAGCATTTT,CASSPRSNQPQHF
NA,TRBJ2-5,TRBV5-1,15,TRBD1,TGCGCCAGCAGGATACTCGGGACAGAGGGAGAGACCCAGTACTTC,CASRILGTEGETQYF
few,TRBJ2-3,TRBV19,15,TRBD1,TGTGCCAGTAGTATAGGGGCCGGGACAGCAGATACGCAGTATTTT,CASSIGAGTADTQYF
NA,TRBJ1-2,TRBV5-6,13,NA,TGTGCCAGCAGCTTGGCCCAGGTCTATGGCTACACCTTC,CASSLAQVYGYTF
NA,TRBJ2-3,TRBV9,17,TRBD2,TGTGCCAGCAGCGTAGCGAAGCGGGGGGGCCGCGCGGATACGCAGTATTTT,CASSVAKRGGRADTQYF
NA,TRBJ1-5,TRBV18,14,NA,TGTGCCAGCTCACCGGCGACTCTTAATCAGCCCCAGCATTTT,CASSPATLNQPQHF
NA,TRBJ2-2,TRBV5-4,13,NA,TGTGCCAGCAGCTTCACCGGGACTGGGGAGCTGTTTTTT,CASSFTGTGELFF
NA,TRBJ2-3,TRBV2,15,TRBD1,TGTGCCAGCAGTGAAAACAGGGGGCCGACAGATACGCAGTATTTT,CASSENRGPTDTQYF
NA,TRBJ2-7,TRBV10-3,15,TRBD1,TGTGCCATACAAGACAGGGGTCCGGACTCCTACGAGCAGTACTTC,CAIQDRGPDSYEQYF
NA,TRBJ2-7,TRBV10-1,12,NA,TGCGCCAGCAGCGCTGTGTGGGGCGAGCAGTACTTC,CASSAVWGEQYF
NA,TRBJ1-5,TRBV29-1,14,TRBD1,TGCAGCGTAACCTCCGGGACAGGGAATCAGCCCCAGCATTTT,CSVTSGTGNQPQHF
NA,TRBJ2-3,TRBV29-1,15,NA,TGCAGCGTTGAGGGGCGTCGCAGCAGCACAGATACGCAGTATTTT,CSVEGRRSSTDTQYF
few,TRBJ1-1,TRBV30,14,TRBD1,TGTGCCTGGAACCGGGACAGGGGACTCGCTGAAGCTTTCTTT,CAWNRDRGLAEAFF
NA,TRBJ2-3,TRBV6-6,15,TRBD2,TGTGCCAGCAGTCCTCTAGCGGGAGCCACAGATACGCAGTATTTT,CASSPLAGATDTQYF
NA,TRBJ2-1,TRBV2,16,NA,TGTGCCAGCAGTGCTCCCCCAGGGAATCTTTACAATGAGCAGTTCTTC,CASSAPPGNLYNEQFF
NA,TRBJ1-2,TRBV30,15,NA,TGTGCCTGGGCCTTGGGGCAGGGGACTACATTTGGCTACACCTTC,CAWALGQGTTFGYTF
NA,TRBJ2-1,TRBV7-2,16,NA,TGTGCCAGCAGCTTAGTGGCGGGGCCCTACGGCAATGAGCAGTTCTTC,CASSLVAGPYGNEQFF
NA,TRBJ2-7,TRBV27,14,NA,TGTGCCAGCACCAATAATCGTCGATCCTACGAGCAGTACTTC,CASTNNRRSYEQYF
NA,TRBJ1-4,TRBV5-1,14,NA,TGCGCCAGCAGCTTGTCCGGGGCGAATGAAAAACTGTTTTTT,CASSLSGANEKLFF
NA,TRBJ2-1,TRBV3-1/TRBV3-2,12,NA,TGTGCCAGCAGACTAAAGGGGGCTAGCGATTTCTTC,CASRLKGASDFF
once,TRBJ2-7,TRBV6-2/TRBV6-3,19,TRBD1,TGTGCCAGCAGTTACTCAGGGACAGTGAGGGGTTCAAGGTCCTACGAGCAGTACTTC,CASSYSGTVRGSRSYEQYF
NA,TRBJ1-3,TRBV9,14,NA,TGTGCCAGCGGGACGGGCATCTCTGGAAACACCATATATTTT,CASGTGISGNTIYF
NA,TRBJ1-6,TRBV10-2,19,TRBD1,TGCGCCAGCAGTGAGGCCAGGACAGGGGTTGGGTCCTATAATTCACCCCTCCACTTT,CASSEARTGVGSYNSPLHF
NA,TRBJ1-5,TRBV4-2,16,TRBD1,TGTGCCAGCAGCCAAGGACAGGGGAACGAGAATCAGCCCCAGCATTTT,CASSQGQGNENQPQHF
NA,TRBJ1-2,TRBV2,12,NA,TGTGCCAGCACTCCCGGGGCCGGAGGCTACACCTTC,CASTPGAGGYTF
once,TRBJ1-2,TRBV6-6,13,NA,TGTGCCAGCGCCCCCCCGGGATCCTATGGCTACACCTTC,CASAPPGSYGYTF
NA,TRBJ2-7,TRBV6-2/TRBV6-3,14,NA,TGTGCCAGCAGTTACTCGCAGGGAGCCACCGAGCAGTACTTC,CASSYSQGATEQYF
NA,TRBJ1-3,TRBV6-6,13,NA,TGTGCCTGCACGGTCAGCTCTGGAAACACCATATATTTT,CACTVSSGNTIYF
once,TRBJ1-6,TRBV19,14,NA,TGTGCCAGTAGTCCTGATACGAATAATTCACCCCTCCACTTT,CASSPDTNNSPLHF
few,TRBJ1-3,TRBV3-1/TRBV3-2,17,NA,TGTGCCAGCAGCCAAGAAAAAGGCAGGGTGGGTGGAAACACCATATATTTT,CASSQEKGRVGGNTIYF
NA,TRBJ2-1,TRBV3-1/TRBV3-2,11,TRBD1,TGTGCCAGCAGCGAGGGGGCTGAGCAGTTCTTC,CASSEGAEQFF